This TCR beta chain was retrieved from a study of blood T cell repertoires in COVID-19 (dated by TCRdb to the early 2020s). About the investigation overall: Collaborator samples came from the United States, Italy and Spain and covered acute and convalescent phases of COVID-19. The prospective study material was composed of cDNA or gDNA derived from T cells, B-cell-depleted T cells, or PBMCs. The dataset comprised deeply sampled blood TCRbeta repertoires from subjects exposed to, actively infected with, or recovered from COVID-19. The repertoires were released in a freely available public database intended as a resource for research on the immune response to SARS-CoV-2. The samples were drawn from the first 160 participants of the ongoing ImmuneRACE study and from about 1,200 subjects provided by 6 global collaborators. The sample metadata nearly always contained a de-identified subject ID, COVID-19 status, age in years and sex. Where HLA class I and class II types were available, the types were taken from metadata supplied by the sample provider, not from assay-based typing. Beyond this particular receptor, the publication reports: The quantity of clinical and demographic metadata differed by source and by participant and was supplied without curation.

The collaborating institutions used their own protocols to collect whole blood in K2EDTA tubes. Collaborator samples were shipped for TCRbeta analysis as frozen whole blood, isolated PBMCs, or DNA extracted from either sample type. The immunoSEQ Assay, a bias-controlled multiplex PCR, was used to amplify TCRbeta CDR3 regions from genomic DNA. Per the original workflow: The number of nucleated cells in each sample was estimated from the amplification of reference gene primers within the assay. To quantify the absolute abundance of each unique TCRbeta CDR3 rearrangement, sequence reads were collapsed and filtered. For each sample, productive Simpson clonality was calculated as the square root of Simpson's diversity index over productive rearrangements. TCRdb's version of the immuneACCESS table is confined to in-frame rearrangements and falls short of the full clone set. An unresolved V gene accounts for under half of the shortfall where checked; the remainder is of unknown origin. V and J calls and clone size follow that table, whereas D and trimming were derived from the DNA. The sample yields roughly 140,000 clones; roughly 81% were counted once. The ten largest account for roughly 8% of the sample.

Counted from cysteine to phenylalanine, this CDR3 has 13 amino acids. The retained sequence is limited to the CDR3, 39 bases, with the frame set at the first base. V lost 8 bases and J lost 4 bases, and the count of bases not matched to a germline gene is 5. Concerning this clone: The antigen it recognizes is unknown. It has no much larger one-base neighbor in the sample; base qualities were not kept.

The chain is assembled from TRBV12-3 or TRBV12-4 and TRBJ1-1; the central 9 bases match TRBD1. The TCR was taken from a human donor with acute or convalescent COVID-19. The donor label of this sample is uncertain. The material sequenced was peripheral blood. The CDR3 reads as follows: CASFGTGSTEAFF. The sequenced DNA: TGTGCCAGCTTCGGGACAGGGTCCACTGAAGCTTTCTTT.